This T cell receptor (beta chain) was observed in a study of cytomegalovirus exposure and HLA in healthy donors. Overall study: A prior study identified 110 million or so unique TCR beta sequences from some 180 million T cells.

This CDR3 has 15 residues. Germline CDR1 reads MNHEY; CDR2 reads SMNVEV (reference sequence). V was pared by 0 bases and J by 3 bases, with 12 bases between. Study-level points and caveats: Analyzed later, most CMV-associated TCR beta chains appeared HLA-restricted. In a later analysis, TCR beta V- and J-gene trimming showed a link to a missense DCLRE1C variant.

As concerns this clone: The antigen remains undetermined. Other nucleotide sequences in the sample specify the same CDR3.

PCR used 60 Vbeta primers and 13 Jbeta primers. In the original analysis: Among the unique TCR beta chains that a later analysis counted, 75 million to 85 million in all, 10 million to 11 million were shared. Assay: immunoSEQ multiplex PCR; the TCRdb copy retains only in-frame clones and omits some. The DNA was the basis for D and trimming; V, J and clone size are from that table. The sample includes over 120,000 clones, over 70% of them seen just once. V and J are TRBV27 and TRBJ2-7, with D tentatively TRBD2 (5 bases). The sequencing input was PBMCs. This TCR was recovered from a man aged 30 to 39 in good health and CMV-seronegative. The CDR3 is CASSLSRTDYYEQYF. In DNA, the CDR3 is TGTGCCAGCAGTTTATCGAGGACCGACTACTACGAGCAGTACTTC.